This TCR beta chain stems from a study of OX40 agonist ivuxolimab in advanced cancers. Study-level results: Partial responders at 0.1-3.0 mg/kg had among the lowest clonal expansion.

Data came from immunoSEQ multiplex PCR; TCRdb stores just in-frame clones and leaves some out. The sample records about 28,000 clones, approximately 80% being singletons. CDR1 SGHTS and CDR2 YDEGEE come from the germline V gene. There are 12 residues in the CDR3. The V and J ends lost 0 bases and 8 bases respectively, with 8 bases between them. As for this clone: Its antigen is as yet unknown.

This receptor was taken from an adult with an advanced solid tumor such as melanoma, head and neck, liver or kidney cancer. Here the sequenced sample was CD4+ or CD8+ T cells sorted from blood, taken in a trial of the OX40 agonist ivuxolimab. The chain is built from TRBV5-8 and TRBJ1-1; no clear D. In nucleotides, the CDR3 is TGTGCCAGCAGCTTGGGCAGTTTGGAAGCTTTCTTT. This translates into CASSLGSLEAFF.